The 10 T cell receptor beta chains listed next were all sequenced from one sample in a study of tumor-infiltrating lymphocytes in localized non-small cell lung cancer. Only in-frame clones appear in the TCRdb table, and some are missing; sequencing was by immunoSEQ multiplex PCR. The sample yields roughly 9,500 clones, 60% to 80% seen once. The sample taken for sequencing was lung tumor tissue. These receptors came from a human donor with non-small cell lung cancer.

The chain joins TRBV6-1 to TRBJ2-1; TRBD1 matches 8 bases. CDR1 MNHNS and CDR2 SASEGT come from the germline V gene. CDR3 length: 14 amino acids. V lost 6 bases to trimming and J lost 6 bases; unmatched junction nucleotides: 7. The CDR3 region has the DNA TGTGCCAGCAGCCCCGGACAGGGACTCAATGAGCAGTTCTTC. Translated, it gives CASSPGQGLNEQFF.

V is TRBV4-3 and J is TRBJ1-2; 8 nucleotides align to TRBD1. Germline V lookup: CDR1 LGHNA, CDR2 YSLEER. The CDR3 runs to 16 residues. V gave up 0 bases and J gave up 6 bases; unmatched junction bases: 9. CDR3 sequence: CASSQDVRGRDNGYTF. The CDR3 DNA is TGCGCCAGCAGCCAAGATGTCAGGGGGCGGGACAATGGCTACACCTTC.

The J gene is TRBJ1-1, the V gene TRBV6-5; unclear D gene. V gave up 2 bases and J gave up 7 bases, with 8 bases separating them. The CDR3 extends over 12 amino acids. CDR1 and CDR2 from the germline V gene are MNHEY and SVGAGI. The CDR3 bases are TGTGCCAGCAGTTACGGGCCAGATGAAGCTTTCTTT. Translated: CASSYGPDEAFF.

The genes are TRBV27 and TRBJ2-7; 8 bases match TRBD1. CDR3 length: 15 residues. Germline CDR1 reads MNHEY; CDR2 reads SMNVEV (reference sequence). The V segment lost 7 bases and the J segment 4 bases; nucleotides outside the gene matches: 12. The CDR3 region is CASKGRRQGSYEQYF. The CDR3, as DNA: TGTGCCAGCAAGGGCCGGCGACAGGGGAGTTACGAGCAGTACTTC.

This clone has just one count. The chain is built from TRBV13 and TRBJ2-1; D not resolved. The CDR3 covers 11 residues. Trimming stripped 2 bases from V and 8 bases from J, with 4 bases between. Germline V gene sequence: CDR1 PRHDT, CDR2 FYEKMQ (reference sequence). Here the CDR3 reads CASSLSYEQFF. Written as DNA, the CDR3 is TGTGCCAGCAGCTTAAGTTATGAGCAGTTCTTC.

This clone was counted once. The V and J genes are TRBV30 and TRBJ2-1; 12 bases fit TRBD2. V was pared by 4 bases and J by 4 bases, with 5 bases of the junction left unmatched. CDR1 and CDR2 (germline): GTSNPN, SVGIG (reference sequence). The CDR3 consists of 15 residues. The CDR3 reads CAWKNLAGGYNEQFF. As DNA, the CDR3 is TGTGCCTGGAAAAATCTAGCGGGAGGGTACAATGAGCAGTTCTTC.

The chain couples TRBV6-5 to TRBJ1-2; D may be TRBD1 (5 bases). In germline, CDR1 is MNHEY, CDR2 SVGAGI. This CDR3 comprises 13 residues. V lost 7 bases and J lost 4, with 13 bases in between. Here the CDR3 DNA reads TGTGCCAGCACCTTCCGGGGGGGCTATGGCTACACCTTC. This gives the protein CASTFRGGYGYTF.

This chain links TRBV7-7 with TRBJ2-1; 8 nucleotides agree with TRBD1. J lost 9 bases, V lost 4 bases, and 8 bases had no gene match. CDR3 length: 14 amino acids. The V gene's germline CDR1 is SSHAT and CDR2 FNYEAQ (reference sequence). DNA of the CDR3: TGTGCCAGCAGCTCAAAGACAGGGGCCGGTGAGCAGTTCTTC. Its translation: CASSSKTGAGEQFF.

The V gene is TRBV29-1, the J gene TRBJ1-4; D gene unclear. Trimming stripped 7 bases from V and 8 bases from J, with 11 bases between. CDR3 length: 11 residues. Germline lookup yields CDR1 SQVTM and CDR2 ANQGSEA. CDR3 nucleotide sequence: TGCAGCGCCCCCTCGGGGGAAAAACTGTTTTTT. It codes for CSAPSGEKLFF.

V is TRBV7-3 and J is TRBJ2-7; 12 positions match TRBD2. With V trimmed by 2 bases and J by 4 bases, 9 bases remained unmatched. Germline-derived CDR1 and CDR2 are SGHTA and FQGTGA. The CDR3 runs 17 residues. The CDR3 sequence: CASSLRAGTSGSYEQYF. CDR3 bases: TGTGCCAGCAGCTTACGGGCCGGGACTAGCGGGTCTTACGAGCAGTACTTC. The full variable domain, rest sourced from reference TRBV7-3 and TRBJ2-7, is GAGVSQTPSNKVTEKGKYVELRCDPISGHTALYWYRQSLGQGPEFLIYFQGTGAADDSGLPNDRFFAVRPEGSVSTLKIQRTERGDSAVYLCASSLRAGTSGSYEQYFGPGTRLTVT.